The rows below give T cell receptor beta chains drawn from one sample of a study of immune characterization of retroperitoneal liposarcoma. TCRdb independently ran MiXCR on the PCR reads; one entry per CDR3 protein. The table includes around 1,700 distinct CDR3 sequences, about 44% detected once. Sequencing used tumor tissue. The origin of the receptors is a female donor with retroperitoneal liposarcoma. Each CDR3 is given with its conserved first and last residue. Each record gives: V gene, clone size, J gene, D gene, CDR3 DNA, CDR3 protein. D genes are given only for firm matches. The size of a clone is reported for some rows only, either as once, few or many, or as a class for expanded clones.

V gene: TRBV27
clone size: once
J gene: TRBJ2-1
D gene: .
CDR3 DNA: TGTGCCAGCAGTTTAGAGGAAACAAGCAATGAGCAGTTCTTC
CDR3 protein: CASSLEETSNEQFF

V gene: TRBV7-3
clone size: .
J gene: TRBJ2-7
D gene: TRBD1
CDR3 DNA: TGTGCCAGCAGCCCTAACCGGCATGGACAGGGTCGCGAGCAGTACTTC
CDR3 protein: CASSPNRHGQGREQYF

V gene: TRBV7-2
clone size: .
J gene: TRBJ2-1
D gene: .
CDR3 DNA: TGTGCCAGCAATTCCCGGTGGGTTTCCTACAATGAGCAGTTCTTC
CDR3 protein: CASNSRWVSYNEQFF

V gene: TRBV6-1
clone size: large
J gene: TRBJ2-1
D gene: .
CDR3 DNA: TGTGCCAGCAGTGAAGAGGGAGTGCTGCAAGAGACCCAGTTCTTC
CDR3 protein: CASSEEGVLQETQFF

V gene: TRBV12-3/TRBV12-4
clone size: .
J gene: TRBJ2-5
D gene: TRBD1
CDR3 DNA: TGTGCCAGCAGTTTAGCCGGGACAGGGGGCTACAATGAGCAGTACTTC
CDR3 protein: CASSLAGTGGYNEQYF

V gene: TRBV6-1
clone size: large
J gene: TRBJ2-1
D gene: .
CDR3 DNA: TGTGCCAGCAGTCGGGACCCTGACCAAGAGACCCAGTTCTTC
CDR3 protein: CASSRDPDQETQFF

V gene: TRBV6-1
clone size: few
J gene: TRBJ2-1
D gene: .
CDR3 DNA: TGTGCCAGCAGTTATACGTGGAACAATGAGCAGTTCTTC
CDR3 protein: CASSYTWNNEQFF

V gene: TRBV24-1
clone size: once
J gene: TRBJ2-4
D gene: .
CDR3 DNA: TGTGCCACCAGTGACTCCGACACGGCCAATGAGCAGTACTTC
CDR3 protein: CATSDSDTANEQYF

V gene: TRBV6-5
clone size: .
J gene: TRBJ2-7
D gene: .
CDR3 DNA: TGTGCCAGCAGTTCTGGCCCGGGACCTTACTACGAGCAGTACTTC
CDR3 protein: CASSSGPGPYYEQYF

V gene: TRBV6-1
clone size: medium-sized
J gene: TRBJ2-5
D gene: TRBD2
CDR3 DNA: TGTGCCAGCAGTGAAGGAGAGCGGGAGATCGAGACCCAGTACTTC
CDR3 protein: CASSEGEREIETQYF

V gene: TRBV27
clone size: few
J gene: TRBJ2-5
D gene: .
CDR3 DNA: TGTGCCAGCAGTTTGAGAGGGGAGACCCAGTACTTC
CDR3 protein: CASSLRGETQYF

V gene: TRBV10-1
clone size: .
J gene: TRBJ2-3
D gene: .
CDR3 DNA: TGCGCCAGCAGTGATCAAAGGAGCACAGATACGCAGTATTTT
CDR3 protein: CASSDQRSTDTQYF

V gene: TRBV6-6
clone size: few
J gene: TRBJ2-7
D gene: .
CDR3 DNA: TGTGCCAGCAGTGTTTTTTCGGGGAACGAGCAGTACTTC
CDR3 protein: CASSVFSGNEQYF

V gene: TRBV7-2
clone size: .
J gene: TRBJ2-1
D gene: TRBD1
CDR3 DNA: TGTGCCAGCAGCTGGGACAGGGGGCAATACGAGCAGTTCTTC
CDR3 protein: CASSWDRGQYEQFF